Sequencing of this TCR beta chain was carried out in a study of identical twins. TCRdb processed the 5' RACE reads anew with MiXCR; each CDR3 protein has one entry. Among about 570,000 distinct CDR3 sequences, more than 9% were seen once, and the ten largest hold roughly 3%. This clonotype was detected only a few times. The antigen remains undetermined. Between the trimmed V and J ends, which lost 1 base and 3 bases, there was a span of 10 bases. Germline assignment: CDR1 LGHNA and CDR2 YNFKEQ. The CDR3 has 14 residues. General study points: The degree of excess twin sharing was weaker in beta out-of-frame sequences.

These records were also assigned to another study, of yellow fever vaccine responses in identical twins.

The chain uses TRBV4-2 and TRBJ2-7, with D perhaps matching TRBD1 (5 bases). This TCR derives from a woman aged 18-30 years in good health. The specimen was PBMCs. The CDR3 DNA sequence: TGTGCCAGCAGCCAAGCAGGGTGGAGCTACGAGCAGTACTTC. Protein sequence: CASSQAGWSYEQYF.